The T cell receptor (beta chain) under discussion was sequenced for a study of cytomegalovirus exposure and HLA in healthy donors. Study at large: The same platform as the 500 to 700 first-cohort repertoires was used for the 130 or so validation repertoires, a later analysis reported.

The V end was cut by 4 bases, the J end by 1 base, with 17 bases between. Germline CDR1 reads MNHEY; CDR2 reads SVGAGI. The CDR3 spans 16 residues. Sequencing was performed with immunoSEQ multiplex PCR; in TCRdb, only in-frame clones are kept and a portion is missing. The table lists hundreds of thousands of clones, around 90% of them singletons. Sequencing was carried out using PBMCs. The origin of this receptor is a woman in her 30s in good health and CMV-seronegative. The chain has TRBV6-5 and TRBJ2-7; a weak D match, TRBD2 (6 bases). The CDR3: CASSSLGQAGSYEQYF. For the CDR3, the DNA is TGTGCCAGCAGTTCACTAGGGCAGGCGGGGTCCTACGAGCAGTACTTC.